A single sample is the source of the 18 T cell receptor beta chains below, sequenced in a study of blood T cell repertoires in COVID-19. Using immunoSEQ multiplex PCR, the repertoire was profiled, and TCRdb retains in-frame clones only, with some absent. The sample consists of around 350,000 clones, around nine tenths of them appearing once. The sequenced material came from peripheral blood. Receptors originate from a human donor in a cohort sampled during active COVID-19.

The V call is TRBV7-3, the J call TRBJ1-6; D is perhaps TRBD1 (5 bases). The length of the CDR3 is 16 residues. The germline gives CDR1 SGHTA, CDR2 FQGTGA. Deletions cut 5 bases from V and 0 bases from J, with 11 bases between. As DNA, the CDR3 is TGTGCCAGCAGCGGCGGACACGACTCCTATAATTCACCCCTCCACTTT. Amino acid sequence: CASSGGHDSYNSPLHF.

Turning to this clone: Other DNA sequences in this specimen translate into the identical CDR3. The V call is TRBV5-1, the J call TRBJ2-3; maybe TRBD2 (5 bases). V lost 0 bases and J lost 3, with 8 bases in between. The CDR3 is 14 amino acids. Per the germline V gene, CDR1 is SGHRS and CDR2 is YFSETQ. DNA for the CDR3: TGCGCCAGCAGCTTGGGGCTAGCAACAGATACGCAGTATTTT. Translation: CASSLGLATDTQYF. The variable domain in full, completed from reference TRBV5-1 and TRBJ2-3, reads KAGVTQTPRYLIKTRGQQVTLSCSPISGHRSVSWYQQTPGQGLQFLFEYFSETQRNKGNFPGRFSGRQFSNSRSEMNVSTLELGDSALYLCASSLGLATDTQYFGPGTRLTVL.

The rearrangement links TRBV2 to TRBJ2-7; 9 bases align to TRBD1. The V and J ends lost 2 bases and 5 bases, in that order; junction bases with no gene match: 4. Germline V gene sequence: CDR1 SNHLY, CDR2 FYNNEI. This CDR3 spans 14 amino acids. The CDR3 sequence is CASSETGGIHEQYF. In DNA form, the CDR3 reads TGTGCCAGCAGTGAAACAGGGGGCATCCACGAGCAGTACTTC.

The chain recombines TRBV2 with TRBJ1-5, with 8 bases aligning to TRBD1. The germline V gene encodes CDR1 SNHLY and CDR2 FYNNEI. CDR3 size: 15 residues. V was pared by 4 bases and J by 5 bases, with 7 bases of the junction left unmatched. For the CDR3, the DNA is TGTGCCAGCAGTGTTCGAACAGGGGGGGATCAGCCCCAGCATTTT. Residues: CASSVRTGGDQPQHF.

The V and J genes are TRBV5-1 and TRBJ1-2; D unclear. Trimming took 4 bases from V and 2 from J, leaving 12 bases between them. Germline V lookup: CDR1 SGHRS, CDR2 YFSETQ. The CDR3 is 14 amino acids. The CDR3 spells CASSGQATNYGYTF. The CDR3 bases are TGCGCCAGCAGCGGGCAGGCGACCAACTATGGCTACACCTTC.

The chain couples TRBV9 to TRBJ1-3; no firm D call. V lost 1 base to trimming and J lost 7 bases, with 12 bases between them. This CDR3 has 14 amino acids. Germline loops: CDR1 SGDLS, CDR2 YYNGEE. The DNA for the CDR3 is TGTGCCAGCAGCGTATCGGCACCCGGGAACACCATATATTTT. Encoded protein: CASSVSAPGNTIYF.

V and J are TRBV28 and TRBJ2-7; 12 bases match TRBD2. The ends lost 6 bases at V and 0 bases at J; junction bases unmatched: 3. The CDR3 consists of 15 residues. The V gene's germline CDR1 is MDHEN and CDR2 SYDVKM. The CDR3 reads CASSRLAGVSYEQYF. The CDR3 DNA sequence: TGTGCCAGCAGCCGACTAGCGGGAGTCTCCTACGAGCAGTACTTC.

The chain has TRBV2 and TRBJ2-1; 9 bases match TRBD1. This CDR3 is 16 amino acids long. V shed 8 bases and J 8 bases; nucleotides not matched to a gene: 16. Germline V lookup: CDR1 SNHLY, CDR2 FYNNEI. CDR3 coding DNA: TGTGCCAGCTACTCCGTCGGGACAGGGTTTCGGGATGAGCAGTTCTTC. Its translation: CASYSVGTGFRDEQFF.

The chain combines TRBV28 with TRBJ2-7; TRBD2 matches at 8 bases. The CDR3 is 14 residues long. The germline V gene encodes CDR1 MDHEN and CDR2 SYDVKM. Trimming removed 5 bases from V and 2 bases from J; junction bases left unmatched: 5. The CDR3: CASSANSGTYEQYF. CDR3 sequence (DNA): TGTGCCAGCAGTGCCAATAGCGGGACCTACGAGCAGTACTTC.

The CDR3 loop is CASSPTLGRPLHF. The DNA of the CDR3 is TGTGCCAGCAGCCCCACCTTGGGGCGTCCCCTCCACTTT. The V gene is TRBV3-1 (or the pseudogene TRBV3-2), the J gene TRBJ1-6; D might be TRBD1 (5 bases). This CDR3 is built from 13 residues. V was clipped by 4 bases and J by 13 bases, with 14 bases between them. Per the germline V gene, CDR1 is LGHDT and CDR2 is YNNKEL (reference sequence).

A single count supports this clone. CDR3 coding DNA: TGTGCCAGCAGTGAAGAATACCTCCGAGTATCACCCGGGGAGCTGTTTTTT. Its translation is CASSEEYLRVSPGELFF. The chain links TRBV2 to TRBJ2-2; D unclear. Deletions cut 1 base from V and 6 bases from J, with 18 bases between. Germline-derived CDR1 and CDR2 are SNHLY and FYNNEI. The CDR3 is made up of 17 amino acids.

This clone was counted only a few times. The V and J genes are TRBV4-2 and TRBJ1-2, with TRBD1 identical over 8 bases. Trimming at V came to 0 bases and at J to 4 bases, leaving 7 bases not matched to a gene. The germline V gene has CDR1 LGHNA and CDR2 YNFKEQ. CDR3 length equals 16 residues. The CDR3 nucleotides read TGTGCCAGCAGCCAAGAGCCAGGGGGCAATAGCTATGGCTACACCTTC. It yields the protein CASSQEPGGNSYGYTF.

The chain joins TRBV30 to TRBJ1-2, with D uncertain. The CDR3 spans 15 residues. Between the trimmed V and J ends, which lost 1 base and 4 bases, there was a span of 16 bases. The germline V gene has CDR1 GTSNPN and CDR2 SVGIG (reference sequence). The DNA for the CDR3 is TGTGCCTGGAGTGACCGCCCGGGGAAAAGCTATGGCTACACCTTC. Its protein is CAWSDRPGKSYGYTF. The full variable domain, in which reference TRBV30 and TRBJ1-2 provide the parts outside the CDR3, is SQTIHQWPATLVQPVGSPLSLECTVEGTSNPNLYWYRQAAGRGLQLLFYSVGIGQISSEVPQNLSASRPQDRQFILSSKKLLLSDSGFYLCAWSDRPGKSYGYTFGSGTRLTVV.

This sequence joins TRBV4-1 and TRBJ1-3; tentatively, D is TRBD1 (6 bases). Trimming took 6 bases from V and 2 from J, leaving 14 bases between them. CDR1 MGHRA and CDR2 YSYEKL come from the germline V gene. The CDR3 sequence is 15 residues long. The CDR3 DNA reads TGCGCCAGCAGGGCGGGGGGGGCGACTGGAAACACCATATATTTT. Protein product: CASRAGGATGNTIYF.

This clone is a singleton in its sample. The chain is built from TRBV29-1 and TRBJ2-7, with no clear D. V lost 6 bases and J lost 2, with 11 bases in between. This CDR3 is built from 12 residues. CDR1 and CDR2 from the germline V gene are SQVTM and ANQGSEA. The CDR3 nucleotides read TGCAGCGTCTTGACTGGAACCTACGAGCAGTACTTC. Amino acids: CSVLTGTYEQYF.

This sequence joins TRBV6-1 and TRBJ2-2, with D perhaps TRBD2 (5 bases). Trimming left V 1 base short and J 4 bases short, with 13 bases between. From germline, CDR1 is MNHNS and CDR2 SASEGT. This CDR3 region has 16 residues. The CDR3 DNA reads TGTGCCAGCAGTGAAGTCCTAGCACTAGGCACCGGGGAGCTGTTTTTT. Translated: CASSEVLALGTGELFF.

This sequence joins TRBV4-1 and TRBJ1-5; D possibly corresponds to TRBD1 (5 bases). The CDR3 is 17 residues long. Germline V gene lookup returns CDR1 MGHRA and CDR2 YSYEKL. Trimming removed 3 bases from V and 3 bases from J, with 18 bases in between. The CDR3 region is CASSHRTGTSNNQPQHF. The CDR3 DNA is TGCGCCAGCAGCCACAGGACCGGGACTTCAAACAATCAGCCCCAGCATTTT.

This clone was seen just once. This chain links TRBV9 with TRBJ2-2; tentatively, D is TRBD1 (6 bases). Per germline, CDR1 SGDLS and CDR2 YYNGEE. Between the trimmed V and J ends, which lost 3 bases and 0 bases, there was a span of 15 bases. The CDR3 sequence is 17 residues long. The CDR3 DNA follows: TGTGCCAGCAGCGCAACTCCAGGGGCTCCGAACACCGGGGAGCTGTTTTTT. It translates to CASSATPGAPNTGELFF. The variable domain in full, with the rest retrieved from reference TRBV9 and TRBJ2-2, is DSGVTQTPKHLITATGQRVTLRCSPRSGDLSVYWYQQSLDQGLQFLIQYYNGEERAKGNILERFSAQQFPDLHSELNLSSLELGDSALYFCASSATPGAPNTGELFFGEGSRLTVL.